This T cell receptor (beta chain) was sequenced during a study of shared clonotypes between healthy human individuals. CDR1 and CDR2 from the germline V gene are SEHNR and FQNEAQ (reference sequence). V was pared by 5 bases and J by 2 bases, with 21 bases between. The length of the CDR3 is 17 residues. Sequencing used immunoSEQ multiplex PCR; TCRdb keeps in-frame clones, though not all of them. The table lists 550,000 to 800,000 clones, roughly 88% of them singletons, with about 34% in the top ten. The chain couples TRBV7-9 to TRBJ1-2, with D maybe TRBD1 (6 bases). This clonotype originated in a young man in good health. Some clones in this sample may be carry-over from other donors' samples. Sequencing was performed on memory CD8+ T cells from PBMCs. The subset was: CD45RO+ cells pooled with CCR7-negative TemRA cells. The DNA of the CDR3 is TGTGCCAGCAGCCCCAGCGGGGGGCGCGGTGTCAACTATGGCTACACCTTC. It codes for CASSPSGGRGVNYGYTF.